Given below is one TCR beta chain in context. The data were obtained in a study of blood T cell repertoires in COVID-19. Study-level background: The origin of the acute and convalescent COVID-19 samples was the United States, Italy and Spain. PBMCs, B-cell-depleted T cells, or T cells were the source of the cDNA or gDNA that made up the material.

As handled by the study authors: Amplified reference gene primers provided the basis for estimating nucleated cell counts. Using immunoSEQ multiplex PCR, the repertoire was profiled, and TCRdb retains in-frame clones only, with some absent. That table is the source of V, J and clone size, and D and trimming were worked out from the DNA. The sample consists of 200,000 to 250,000 clones, 80% of them appearing once. Participants came from 20 to 25 US areas, aged about 18 to 89 years. Trimming stripped 5 bases from V and 1 base from J, with 8 bases between. CDR1 and CDR2 from the germline V gene are GTSNPN and SVGIG (reference sequence). The CDR3 length is 13 residues.

Material: PBMCs or T cells enriched from blood (not recorded which). The clonotype was recovered from a woman between 40 and 50 years old with acute COVID-19. The J gene is TRBJ1-4, the V gene TRBV30; D might be TRBD1 (5 bases). CDR3: CAWDSLTNEKLFF. Here the CDR3 DNA reads TGTGCCTGGGACAGTCTAACTAATGAAAAACTGTTTTTT. Using reference TRBV30 and TRBJ1-4 for the parts outside the CDR3, the full variable domain is SQTIHQWPATLVQPVGSPLSLECTVEGTSNPNLYWYRQAAGRGLQLLFYSVGIGQISSEVPQNLSASRPQDRQFILSSKKLLLSDSGFYLCAWDSLTNEKLFFGSGTQLSVL.